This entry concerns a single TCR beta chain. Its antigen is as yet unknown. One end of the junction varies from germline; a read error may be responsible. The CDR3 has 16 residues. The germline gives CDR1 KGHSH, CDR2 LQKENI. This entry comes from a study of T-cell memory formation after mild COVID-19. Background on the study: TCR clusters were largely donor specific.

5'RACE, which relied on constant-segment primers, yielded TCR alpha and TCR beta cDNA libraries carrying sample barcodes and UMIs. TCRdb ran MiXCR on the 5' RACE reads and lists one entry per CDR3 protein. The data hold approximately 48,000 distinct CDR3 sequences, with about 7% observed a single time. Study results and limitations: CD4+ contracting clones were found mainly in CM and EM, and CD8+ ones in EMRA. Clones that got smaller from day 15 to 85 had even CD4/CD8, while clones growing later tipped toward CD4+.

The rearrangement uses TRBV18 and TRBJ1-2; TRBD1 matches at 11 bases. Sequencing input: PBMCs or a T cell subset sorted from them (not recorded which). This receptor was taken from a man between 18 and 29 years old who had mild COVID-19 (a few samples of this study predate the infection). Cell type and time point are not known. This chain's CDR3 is CARSPEGQGGNYGYTF. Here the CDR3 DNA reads TGTGCCAGATCACCGGAGGGACAGGGGGGGAACTATGGCTACACCTTC. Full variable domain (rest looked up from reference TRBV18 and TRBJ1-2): NAGVMQNPRHLVRRRGQEARLRCSPMKGHSHVYWYRQLPEEGLKFMVYLQKENIIDESGMPKERFSAEFPKEGPSILRIQQVVRGDSAAYFCARSPEGQGGNYGYTFGSGTRLTVV.